This T cell receptor beta chain was documented in a study of T cell repertoires in cytomegalovirus infection. Whole-study context: Matching HLA type and CMV infection were both indicated by public TCR beta signatures.

The germline V gene encodes CDR1 SGHTA and CDR2 FQGNSA. The length of the CDR3 is 15 residues. V was pared by 6 bases and J by 8 bases, with 13 bases of the junction left unmatched. This clonotype was observed at least ten times. TCRdb recomputed calls from the reads with MiXCR, one row per CDR3 protein. Seen here are about 260,000 distinct CDR3 sequences, roughly an eighth observed once, and the top ten hold roughly 8.7%. Sequenced: PBMCs. This receptor was identified in a human donor in good health (CMV status not recorded). Some clones in this sample may be carry-over from other donors' samples. This sequence joins TRBV7-2 and TRBJ1-1; 9 bases agree with TRBD1. CDR3 residues: CASSLQGASAQEAFF. CDR3 in DNA: TGTGCCAGCAGTTTACAGGGGGCGTCTGCACAGGAAGCTTTCTTT.